This T cell receptor (beta chain) was recovered during a study of T cells in Graves' hyperthyroidism and ophthalmopathy. Overall study findings and caveats: Model-based prediction identified ophthalmopathy a median around 6.5 months prior to its onset.

This CDR3 spans 14 amino acids. Turning to this clonotype: The antigen remains unidentified. This may arise from a read error, as a much more abundant clone is one base away.

The study enrolled patients aged 18 to 65 with newly diagnosed hyperthyroidism of under 2 months' duration. Patients were excluded because of uncontrolled infection, other autoimmune disease, pregnancy or lactation. RNA transcripts yielded amplified TCR beta CDR3 regions. Researchers ran a first-round RT-PCR on the TCR CDR3 using the HTBI primer set. Each CDR3 protein is one row after TCRdb ran MiXCR on the multiplex PCR reads. The sample lists around 430,000 distinct CDR3 sequences; 14% to 15% were seen once. This sequence joins TRBV12-3 or TRBV12-4 and TRBJ1-5; D is unclear. Source material: blood. This clonotype originated in a woman aged 25 to 39 with Graves' hyperthyroidism. This chain's CDR3 is CASSLRDSNPPQHF. The CDR3 nucleotides read TGTGCCAGCAGTTTACGGGATAGCAATCCGCCCCAGCATTTT.